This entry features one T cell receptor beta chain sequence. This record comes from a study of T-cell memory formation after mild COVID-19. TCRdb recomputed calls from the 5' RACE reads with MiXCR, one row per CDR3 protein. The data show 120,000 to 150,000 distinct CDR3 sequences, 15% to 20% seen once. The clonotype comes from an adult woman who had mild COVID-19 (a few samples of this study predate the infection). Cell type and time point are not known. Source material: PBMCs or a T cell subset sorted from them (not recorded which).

Here the CDR3 reads CASRQTPNSPLHF. The CDR3 coding sequence is TGTGCCAGCAGGCAGACCCCCAATTCACCCCTCCACTTT. V gene TRBV27 combines with J gene TRBJ1-6; unclear D gene. The CDR3 totals 13 residues. Looked up from germline, CDR1 is MNHEY and CDR2 is SMNVEV (reference sequence). V was clipped by 6 bases and J by 7 bases, with 10 bases between them.